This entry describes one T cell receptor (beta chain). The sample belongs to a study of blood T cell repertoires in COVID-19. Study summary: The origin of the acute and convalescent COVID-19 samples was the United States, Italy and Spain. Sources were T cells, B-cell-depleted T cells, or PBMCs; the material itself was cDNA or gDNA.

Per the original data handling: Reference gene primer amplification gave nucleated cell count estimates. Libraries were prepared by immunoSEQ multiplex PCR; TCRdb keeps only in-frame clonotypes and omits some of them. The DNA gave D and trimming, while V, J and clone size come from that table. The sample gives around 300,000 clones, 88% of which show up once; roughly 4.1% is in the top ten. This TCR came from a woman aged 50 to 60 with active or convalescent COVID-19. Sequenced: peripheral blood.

DNA of the CDR3: TGTGCCAGTAAAGTCGGGACAATCATGAACACTGAAGCTTTCTTT. It is translated as CASKVGTIMNTEAFF. The gene calls are TRBV19 and TRBJ1-1; a weak D match, TRBD1 (6 bases). Germline-derived CDR1 and CDR2 are LNHDA and SQIVND (reference sequence). The CDR3 spans 15 residues. V dropped 7 bases and J dropped 0 bases, with 15 bases sitting between them.